What follows is one TCR beta chain and its context. No antigen is known for it. Here immunoSEQ multiplex PCR was the method, and the copy in TCRdb shows in-frame clones only, minus some. The profile shows approximately 140,000 clones, 70% to 85% of them singletons. This record belongs to a study of cytotoxic CD8 clonotypes in ibrutinib-treated CLL. Study-wide results and caveats: Relative to age-matched healthy donors, clonality at baseline was higher, and it tracked circulating CD8+ T-cell counts. The times at which samples were taken varied between sustained-remission and progressing patients. Clonality increased with ibrutinib response but returned toward baseline at progression.

About 1.8 micrograms of genomic DNA came from cryopreserved PBMCs for TCR beta libraries. The CDR3 runs to 14 residues. Trimming removed 3 bases at V and 5 bases at J, with 13 bases between. CDR1 is SEHNR and CDR2 is FQNEAQ in the germline V gene (reference sequence). This sequence was found in a human donor with chronic lymphocytic leukemia. The chain uses TRBV7-9 and TRBJ2-5, with a possible D match to TRBD2 (6 bases). The source was PBMCs, collected after 12 months of ibrutinib treatment. As DNA, the CDR3 is TGTGCCAGCAGCTTCGGGGGTTCTAGGGAGACCCAGTACTTC. Residues: CASSFGGSRETQYF.